A selection of T cell receptor beta chains follows, all from one sample in a study of CXCR3-negative and CXCR3-positive naive CD8 T cells. TCRdb reprocessed the 5' RACE reads and keeps a single row for each CDR3 protein, giving no DNA. The sample has approximately 74,000 distinct CDR3 sequences. Sequenced material: naive CXCR3- CD8+ T cells from blood. These TCRs come from a human donor in good health. Some clones in this sample may be carry-over from other donors' samples. Each CDR3 is given with its conserved first and last residue.

v_call	j_call	cdr3_aa
TRBV19	TRBJ1-1	CASSIIGQMNTEAFF
TRBV15	TRBJ2-5	CATSTRQGKETQYF
TRBV30	TRBJ2-1	CAWSVYGTAGEQFF
TRBV14	TRBJ2-7	CASSQRRQGAGDEQYF
TRBV20-1	TRBJ1-2	CSALFRQGGINGYTF
TRBV29-1	TRBJ2-7	CSVVVTGDPYEQYF
TRBV4-3	TRBJ1-2	CASSHMVSSEYGYTF
TRBV12-5	TRBJ1-5	CASARGSEQPQHF
TRBV6-2/TRBV6-3	TRBJ2-1	CASSERTGFNEQFF
TRBV28	TRBJ1-1	CASQMITEAFF
TRBV23-1	TRBJ1-6	CASSHVQDSPLHF
TRBV12-3/TRBV12-4	TRBJ2-7	CASSPGSGGFYEQYF
TRBV7-3	TRBJ1-1	CASSPDGANTEAFF
TRBV27	TRBJ2-1	CATVQGGVGYNEQFF
TRBV4-3	TRBJ2-3	CASSQDRGLTDTQYF
TRBV28	TRBJ2-7	CASSLYGTGGSYEQYF
TRBV19	TRBJ1-2	CASSWPQPNYGYTF
TRBV29-1	TRBJ2-7	CSVDVPGPTYEQYF
TRBV7-9	TRBJ2-3	CASSLGAGGSTDTQYF
TRBV29-1	TRBJ2-2	CSVEGGQAGELFF
TRBV12-3/TRBV12-4	TRBJ2-7	CASSFRTGVEQYF
TRBV6-2/TRBV6-3	TRBJ2-7	CASSYLDVPSYEQYF
TRBV7-9	TRBJ2-2	CASSLGPINTGELFF
TRBV4-3	TRBJ2-1	CASSQDRPVSYNEQFF
TRBV7-2	TRBJ2-5	CASSTGQGAAETQYF
TRBV29-1	TRBJ2-1	CSARGQTDEQFF
TRBV28	TRBJ2-5	CASSDRTGALRTQYF
TRBV29-1	TRBJ2-5	CNVDEGSAETQYF
TRBV7-9	TRBJ2-5	CASSPPPGFGETQYF
TRBV29-1	TRBJ2-4	CSVDFDKNIQYF
TRBV7-8	TRBJ2-1	CAISREDSYNEQFF
TRBV18	TRBJ1-5	CASSPHVRDQPQHF
TRBV28	TRBJ2-1	CASSPFPDRGGPYNEQFF
TRBV28	TRBJ2-1	CASSLPPLGGVNEQFF
TRBV24-1	TRBJ1-1	CAARDRDTEAFF
TRBV12-3/TRBV12-4	TRBJ2-1	CASSSSAESTGFEQFF
TRBV27	TRBJ2-5	CASSFTSDEETQYF
TRBV5-1	TRBJ2-1	CASSSVTSSYNEQFF
TRBV15	TRBJ2-2	CATSDPLGYTGELFF
TRBV6-6	TRBJ2-7	CASSYSTGTGLADYEQYF